The clone carrying this TCR beta chain was detected many times. As yet, its antigen is unknown. This sample was included in a study of T cell repertoires in cytomegalovirus infection. The overall study: Public TCR beta signatures provided an indication of both CMV infection and a matching HLA type. Overall study results and limits: Ex vivo, HLA-C-restricted CMV-specific TCR beta clonotypes prevailed over the rest of the response.

Looked up from germline, CDR1 is SQVTM and CDR2 is ANQGSEA. This CDR3 comprises 13 residues. J gave up 9 bases and V 3 bases, and 3 bases lay outside the gene matches. Via MiXCR, TCRdb re-called the reads, giving one row per CDR3 protein. This sample carries around 120,000 distinct CDR3 sequences, roughly 9% of them seen once, and the ten largest clones take around 10%. The sequenced sample consisted of PBMCs. J is TRBJ2-1 and V is TRBV29-1, with 12 bases aligning to TRBD2. The source is a human donor in good health (CMV status not recorded). Some clones in this sample may be carry-over from other donors' samples. The CDR3 here is CSVETSGGVEQFF. The DNA of the CDR3 is TGCAGCGTTGAGACTAGCGGGGGAGTTGAGCAGTTCTTC.